The rows below give T cell receptor beta chains drawn from one sample of a study of blood T cell repertoires in COVID-19. Sequencing used immunoSEQ multiplex PCR; TCRdb keeps in-frame clones, though not all of them. The sample lists 260,000 or so clones, around 82% occurring once. Sequenced sample: peripheral blood. These receptors were taken from a woman in her 70s with acute or convalescent COVID-19. Both conserved end residues are trimmed from each CDR3. Fields, in order: V gene, J gene, CDR3 protein.

>TRBV30|TRBJ2-1
AWSAPRNEQF
>TRBV10-3|TRBJ2-5
AISESLSQTGTQY
>TRBV6-5|TRBJ1-5
ASSPNRGLGQPQH
>TRBV19|TRBJ2-2
ASRPTGTNTGELF
>TRBV5-1|TRBJ1-1
ASSWGGSMNTEAF
>TRBV14|TRBJ1-5
ASSQVHSSQPQH
>TRBV4-1|TRBJ1-4
ASSHERGLNEKLF
>TRBV6-5|TRBJ1-2
ASSYSQGAVYGYT
>TRBV7-9|TRBJ2-3
ASSDLGPTGFTDTQY
>TRBV4-3|TRBJ1-2
ASSTRLTGEEGYT
>TRBV10-3|TRBJ2-7
AISEQGYEQY
>TRBV7-9|TRBJ1-5
ASSLGVDSPQH
>TRBV29-1|TRBJ1-1
SVDPDRYTEAF
>TRBV6-5|TRBJ2-7
ASSYVRGSGEQY
>TRBV19|TRBJ2-6
ASSTQGPGANVLT
>TRBV3-1/TRBV3-2|TRBJ1-6
ASSRQVNSPLH
>TRBV11-2|TRBJ2-5
ASNPDRASETQY
>TRBV18|TRBJ1-2
ASSGEPTSYGYT
>TRBV28|TRBJ1-3
ASRSTPGTGEGNTIY
>TRBV20-1|TRBJ2-2
SATDPGTGGSNTGELF
>TRBV6-5|TRBJ1-5
ASSRQGWQPQH
>TRBV20-1|TRBJ1-5
SASVTLANQPQH
>TRBV14|TRBJ2-7
ASSVGTGPAY
>TRBV5-4|TRBJ1-4
ASSLDAGAREKLF
>TRBV28|TRBJ1-3
ASSLSLSGNTIY
>TRBV6-1|TRBJ2-2
ASSEASVNTGELF
>TRBV6-5|TRBJ1-3
ASSFGDTRGGNTIY
>TRBV7-9|TRBJ1-1
ASSLVPGQRPNTEAF